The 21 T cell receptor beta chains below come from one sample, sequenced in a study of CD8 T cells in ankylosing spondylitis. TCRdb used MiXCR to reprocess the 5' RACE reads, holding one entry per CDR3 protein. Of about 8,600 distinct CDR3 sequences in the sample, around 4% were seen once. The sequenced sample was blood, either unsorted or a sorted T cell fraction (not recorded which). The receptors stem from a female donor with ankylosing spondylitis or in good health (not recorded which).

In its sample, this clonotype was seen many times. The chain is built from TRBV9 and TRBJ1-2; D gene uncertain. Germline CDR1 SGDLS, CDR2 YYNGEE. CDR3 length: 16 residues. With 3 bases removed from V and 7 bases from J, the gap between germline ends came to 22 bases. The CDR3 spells CASSARRGGGWIGYTF. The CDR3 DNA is TGTGCCAGCAGCGCCCGACGTGGAGGAGGGTGGATTGGCTACACCTTC.

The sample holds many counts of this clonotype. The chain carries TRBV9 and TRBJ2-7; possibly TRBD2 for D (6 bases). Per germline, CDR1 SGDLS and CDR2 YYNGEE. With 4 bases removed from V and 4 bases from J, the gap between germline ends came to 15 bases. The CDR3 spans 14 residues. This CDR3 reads CASSPWGGEYEQYF. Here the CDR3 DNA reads TGTGCCAGCAGCCCCTGGGGAGGAGAGTACGAGCAGTACTTC.

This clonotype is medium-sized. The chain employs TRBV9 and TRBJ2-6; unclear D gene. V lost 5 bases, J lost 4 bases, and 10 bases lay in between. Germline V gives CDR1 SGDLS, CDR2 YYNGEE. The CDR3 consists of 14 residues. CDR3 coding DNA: TGTGCCAGCAGTCAGACCTTCGGGGCCAACGTCCTGACTTTC. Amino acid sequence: CASSQTFGANVLTF.

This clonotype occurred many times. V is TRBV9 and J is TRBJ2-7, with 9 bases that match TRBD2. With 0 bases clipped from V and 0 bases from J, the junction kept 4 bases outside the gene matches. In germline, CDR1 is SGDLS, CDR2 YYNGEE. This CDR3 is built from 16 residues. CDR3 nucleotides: TGTGCCAGCAGCGTAGAGGCTAGCGGGGACTCCTACGAGCAGTACTTC. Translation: CASSVEASGDSYEQYF.

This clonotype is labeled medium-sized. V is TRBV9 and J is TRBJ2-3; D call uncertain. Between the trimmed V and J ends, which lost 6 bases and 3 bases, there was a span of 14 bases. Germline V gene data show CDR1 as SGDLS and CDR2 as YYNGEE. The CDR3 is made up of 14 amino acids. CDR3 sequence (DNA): TGTGCCAGCAAATTTAGAGAAACAACAGATACGCAGTATTTT. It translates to CASKFRETTDTQYF.

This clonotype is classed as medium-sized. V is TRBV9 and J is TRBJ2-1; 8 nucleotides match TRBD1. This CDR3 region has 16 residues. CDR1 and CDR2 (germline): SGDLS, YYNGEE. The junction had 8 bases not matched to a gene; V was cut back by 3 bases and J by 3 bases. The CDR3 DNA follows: TGTGCCAGCAGCGACGGACAGGGCCCCAACTACAATGAGCAGTTCTTC. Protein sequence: CASSDGQGPNYNEQFF.

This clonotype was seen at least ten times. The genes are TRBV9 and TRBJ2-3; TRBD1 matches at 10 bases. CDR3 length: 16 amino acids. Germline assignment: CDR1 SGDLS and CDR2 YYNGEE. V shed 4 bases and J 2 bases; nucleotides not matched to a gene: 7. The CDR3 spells CASSPRDRGPTDTQYF. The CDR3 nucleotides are TGTGCCAGCAGCCCCCGGGACAGGGGACCCACAGATACGCAGTATTTT.

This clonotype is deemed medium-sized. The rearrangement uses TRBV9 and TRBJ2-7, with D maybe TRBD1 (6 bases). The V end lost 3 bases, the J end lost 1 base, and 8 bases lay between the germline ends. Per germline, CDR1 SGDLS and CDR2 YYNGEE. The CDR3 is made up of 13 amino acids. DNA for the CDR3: TGTGCCAGCAGCGCTGGACAGTCCTACGAGCAGTACTTC. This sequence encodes CASSAGQSYEQYF.

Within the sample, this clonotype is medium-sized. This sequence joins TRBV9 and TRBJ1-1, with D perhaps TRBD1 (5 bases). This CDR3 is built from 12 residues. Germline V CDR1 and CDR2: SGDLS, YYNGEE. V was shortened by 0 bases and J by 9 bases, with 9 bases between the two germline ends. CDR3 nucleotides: TGTGCCAGCAGCGTAGAGGGGCGGAAAGCTTTCTTT. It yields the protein CASSVEGRKAFF.

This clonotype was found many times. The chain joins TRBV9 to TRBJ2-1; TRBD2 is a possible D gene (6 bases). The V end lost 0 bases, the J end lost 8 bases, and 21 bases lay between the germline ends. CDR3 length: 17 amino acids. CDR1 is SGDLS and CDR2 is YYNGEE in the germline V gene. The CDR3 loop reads CASSVAQEGAPPYEQFF. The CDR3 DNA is TGTGCCAGCAGCGTAGCTCAGGAGGGAGCCCCGCCTTATGAGCAGTTCTTC.

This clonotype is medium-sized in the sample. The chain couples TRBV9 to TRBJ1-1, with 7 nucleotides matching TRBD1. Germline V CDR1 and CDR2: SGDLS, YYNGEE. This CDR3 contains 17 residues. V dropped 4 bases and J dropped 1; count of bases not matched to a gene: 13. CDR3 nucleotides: TGTGCCAGCAGCCAACAGTCGTGGGACAGACCGAACACTGAAGCTTTCTTT. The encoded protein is CASSQQSWDRPNTEAFF.

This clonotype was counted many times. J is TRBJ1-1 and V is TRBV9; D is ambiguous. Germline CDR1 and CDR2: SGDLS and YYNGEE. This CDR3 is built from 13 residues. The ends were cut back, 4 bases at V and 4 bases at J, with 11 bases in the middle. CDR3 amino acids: CASSPLGVTEAFF. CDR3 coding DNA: TGTGCCAGCAGCCCCCTTGGGGTCACTGAAGCTTTCTTT.

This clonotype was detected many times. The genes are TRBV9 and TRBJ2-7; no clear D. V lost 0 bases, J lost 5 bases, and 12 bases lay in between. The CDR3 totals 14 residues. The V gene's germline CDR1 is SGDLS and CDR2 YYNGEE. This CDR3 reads CASSVDYSHHEQYF. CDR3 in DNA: TGTGCCAGCAGCGTAGACTATAGCCACCACGAGCAGTACTTC. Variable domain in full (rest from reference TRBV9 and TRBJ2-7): DSGVTQTPKHLITATGQRVTLRCSPRSGDLSVYWYQQSLDQGLQFLIQYYNGEERAKGNILERFSAQQFPDLHSELNLSSLELGDSALYFCASSVDYSHHEQYFGPGTRLTVT.

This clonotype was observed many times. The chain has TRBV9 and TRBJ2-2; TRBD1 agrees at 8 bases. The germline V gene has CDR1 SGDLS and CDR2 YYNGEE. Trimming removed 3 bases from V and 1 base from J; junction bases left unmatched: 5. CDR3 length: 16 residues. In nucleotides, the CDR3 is TGTGCCAGCAGCGCCGCCGGGACAGGGAACACCGGGGAGCTGTTTTTT. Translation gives CASSAAGTGNTGELFF.

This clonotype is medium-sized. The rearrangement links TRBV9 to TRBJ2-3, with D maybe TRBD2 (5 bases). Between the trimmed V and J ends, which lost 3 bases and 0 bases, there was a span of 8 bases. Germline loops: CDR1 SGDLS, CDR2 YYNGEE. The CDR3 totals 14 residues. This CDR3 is CASSARTSTDTQYF. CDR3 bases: TGTGCCAGCAGCGCCCGGACTAGCACAGATACGCAGTATTTT.

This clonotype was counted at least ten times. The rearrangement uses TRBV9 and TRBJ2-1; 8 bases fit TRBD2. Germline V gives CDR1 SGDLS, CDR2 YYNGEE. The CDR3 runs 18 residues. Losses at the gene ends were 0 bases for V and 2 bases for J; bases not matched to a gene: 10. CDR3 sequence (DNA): TGTGCCAGCAGCGTAGAGGGTTGGGGTAGCGGGGCCTACAATGAGCAGTTCTTC. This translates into CASSVEGWGSGAYNEQFF.

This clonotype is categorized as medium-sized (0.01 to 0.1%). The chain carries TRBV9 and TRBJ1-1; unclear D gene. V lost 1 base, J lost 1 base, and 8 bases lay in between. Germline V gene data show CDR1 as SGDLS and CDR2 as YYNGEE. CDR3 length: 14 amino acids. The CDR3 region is CASSVSGSNTEAFF. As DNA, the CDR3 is TGTGCCAGCAGCGTATCCGGGTCGAACACTGAAGCTTTCTTT.

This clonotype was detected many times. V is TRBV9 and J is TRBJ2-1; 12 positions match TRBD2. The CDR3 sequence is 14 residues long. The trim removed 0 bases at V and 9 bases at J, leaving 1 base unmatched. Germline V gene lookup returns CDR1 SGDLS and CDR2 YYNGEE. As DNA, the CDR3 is TGTGCCAGCAGCGTAGGACTAGCGGGGGTTGAGCAGTTCTTC. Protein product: CASSVGLAGVEQFF.

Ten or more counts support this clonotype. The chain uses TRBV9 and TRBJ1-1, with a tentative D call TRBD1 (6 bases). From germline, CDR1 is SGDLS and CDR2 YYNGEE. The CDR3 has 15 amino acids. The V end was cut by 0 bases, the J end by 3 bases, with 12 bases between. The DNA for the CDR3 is TGTGCCAGCAGCGTAGAAGGGGGGGCGGACACTGAAGCTTTCTTT. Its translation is CASSVEGGADTEAFF.

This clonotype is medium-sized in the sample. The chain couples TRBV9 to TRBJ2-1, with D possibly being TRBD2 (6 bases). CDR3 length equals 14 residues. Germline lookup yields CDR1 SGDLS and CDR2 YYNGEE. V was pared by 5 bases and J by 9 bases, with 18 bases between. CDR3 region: CASREGRGGGEQFF. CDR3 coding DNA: TGTGCCAGCAGGGAGGGTAGGGGTGGTGGTGAGCAGTTCTTC. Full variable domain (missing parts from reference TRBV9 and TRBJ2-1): DSGVTQTPKHLITATGQRVTLRCSPRSGDLSVYWYQQSLDQGLQFLIQYYNGEERAKGNILERFSAQQFPDLHSELNLSSLELGDSALYFCASREGRGGGEQFFGPGTRLTVL.

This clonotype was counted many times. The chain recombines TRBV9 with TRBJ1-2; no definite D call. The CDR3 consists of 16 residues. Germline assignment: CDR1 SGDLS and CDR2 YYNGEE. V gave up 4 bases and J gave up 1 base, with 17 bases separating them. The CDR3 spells CASSSEVSVRNYGYTF. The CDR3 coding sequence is TGTGCCAGCAGCTCAGAGGTGTCAGTCCGTAACTATGGCTACACCTTC.